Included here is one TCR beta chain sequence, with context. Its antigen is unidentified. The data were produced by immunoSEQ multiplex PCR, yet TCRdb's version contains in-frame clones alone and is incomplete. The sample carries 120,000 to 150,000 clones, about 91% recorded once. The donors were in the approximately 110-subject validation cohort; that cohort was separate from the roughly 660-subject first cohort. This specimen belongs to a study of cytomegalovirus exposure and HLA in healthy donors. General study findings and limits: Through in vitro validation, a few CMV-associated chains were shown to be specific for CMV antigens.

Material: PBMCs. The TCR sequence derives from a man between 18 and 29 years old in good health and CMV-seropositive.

The CDR3 is CASRDPSGNTGELFF. In DNA form, the CDR3 reads TGTGCCAGCAGGGACCCTAGCGGGAACACCGGGGAGCTGTTTTTT. The chain combines TRBV2 with TRBJ2-2; TRBD2 agrees at 7 bases. The CDR3 is made up of 15 amino acids. The germline CDR1 and CDR2 sequences are SNHLY and FYNNEI. V dropped 6 bases and J dropped 1; count of bases not matched to a gene: 5.